The clone carrying this TCR beta chain has at least ten counts. Its antigen is unidentified. Germline V gene sequence: CDR1 MGHDK, CDR2 SYGVNS. The V end lost 0 bases, the J end lost 5 bases, and 13 bases lay between the germline ends. This CDR3 is 15 amino acids long. The source of the sample is a study of T-cell reconstitution after alpha-beta-depleted transplantation in children. Whole-study findings and limits: Reportedly, only several hundred clones from non-depleted graft cells drove alpha-beta T-cell counts at about two months. At day 60, the high TCRbeta diversity found in some patients originated from recipient T cells and thymic progenitors that had survived. Newly generated T cells supplied most T-cell counts and diversity one year post-transplant.

It was with unique molecular identifiers that the TCRbeta library was prepared. Via MiXCR, TCRdb re-called the PCR reads, giving one row per CDR3 protein. Of 150,000 to 200,000 distinct CDR3 sequences in the sample, roughly 6.5% were seen once. This sequence was found in a girl in the first two years of life with combined immunodeficiency, due to receive a stem cell transplant. Sample: PBMCs, taken before TCRalphabeta/CD19-depleted stem cell transplant. The rearrangement links TRBV25-1 to TRBJ1-1, with D tentatively TRBD1 (5 bases). The CDR3 DNA reads as TGTGCCAGCAGTGAATATTTTGGCGGGGGGACTGAAGCTTTCTTT. Translated, it gives CASSEYFGGGTEAFF.